These 17 T cell receptor beta chains were sequenced from one sample in a study of cytomegalovirus exposure and HLA in healthy donors. PCR employed 60 Vbeta and 13 Jbeta primers. Sequencing was performed with immunoSEQ multiplex PCR; in TCRdb, only in-frame clones are kept and a portion is missing. The sample records around 140,000 clones, roughly three quarters being singletons. The sequencing sample was made of PBMCs. Every receptor here comes from a young woman in good health and CMV-seronegative.

This sequence joins TRBV30 and TRBJ2-5; D not certain. CDR1 is GTSNPN and CDR2 is SVGIG in the germline V gene (reference sequence). This CDR3 has 12 residues. V dropped 0 bases and J dropped 3 bases, with 5 bases sitting between them. The CDR3 coding sequence is TGTGCCTGGAGTGTACGAGAAGAGACCCAGTACTTC. Its translation: CAWSVREETQYF.

The chain has TRBV9 and TRBJ2-5, with 7 bases that match TRBD2. The CDR3 has 16 residues. CDR1 SGDLS and CDR2 YYNGEE come from the germline V gene. Trimming took 0 bases from V and 6 from J; bases not matched to a gene: 11. The DNA of the CDR3 is TGTGCCAGCAGCGTAGCCGAGGGAGGGGCCCTGAAGACCCAGTACTTC. It specifies CASSVAEGGALKTQYF.

The chain recombines TRBV6-4 with TRBJ1-5; D gene ambiguous. The CDR3 runs 18 residues. In germline, CDR1 is MRHNA, CDR2 SNTAGT. The ends were cut back, 5 bases at V and 7 bases at J, with 27 bases in the middle. CDR3 sequence (DNA): TGTGCCAGCAGTACCCACAAAGAAGACACCGGAATGAAGCAGCCCCAGCATTTT. This codes for CASSTHKEDTGMKQPQHF.

The J gene is TRBJ2-7, the V gene TRBV4-1, with a tentative D call TRBD2 (5 bases). Trimming cost V 1 base and J 2 bases, with 12 bases left between them. This CDR3 region has 15 residues. Looked up from germline, CDR1 is MGHRA and CDR2 is YSYEKL. CDR3 nucleotides: TGCGCCAGCAGCCAAGGGGCGGGTGGCACCTACGAGCAGTACTTC. Its translation: CASSQGAGGTYEQYF.

This sequence joins TRBV10-1 and TRBJ2-7; 10 positions agree with TRBD2. The CDR3 length is 16 residues. The germline V gene has CDR1 WNHNN and CDR2 SYGVQD (reference sequence). The junction had 9 bases not matched to a gene; V was cut back by 3 bases and J by 4 bases. CDR3 DNA sequence: TGCGCCAGCAGTGAAGGGGAACTACTAGCGGGGTACGAGCAGTACTTC. It codes for CASSEGELLAGYEQYF.

The J gene is TRBJ1-1, the V gene TRBV7-9; no definite D call. Per germline, CDR1 SEHNR and CDR2 FQNEAQ (reference sequence). Trimming pared 2 bases from V and 1 base from J, leaving 8 bases between. The length of the CDR3 is 14 residues. The CDR3 DNA is TGTGCCAGCAGCTTATGGAGAAAGAACACTGAAGCTTTCTTT. It translates to CASSLWRKNTEAFF. Looking up the rest from reference TRBV7-9 and TRBJ1-1 gives the full variable domain: DTGVSQNPRHKITKRGQNVTFRCDPISEHNRLYWYRQTLGQGPEFLTYFQNEAQLEKSRLLSDRFSAERPKGSFSTLEIQRTEQGDSAMYLCASSLWRKNTEAFFGQGTRLTVV.

This clone appeared a single time. The rearrangement uses TRBV5-1 and TRBJ1-1; possible D gene TRBD1, 5 bases. V was pared by 3 bases and J by 4 bases, with 16 bases between. The CDR3 length is 15 residues. Germline CDR1 reads SGHRS; CDR2 reads YFSETQ. CDR3 DNA: TGCGCCAGCAGCTCTGGGGGGGGAAGGACCACTGAAGCTTTCTTT. Translated: CASSSGGGRTTEAFF.

The gene calls are TRBV4-1 and TRBJ2-2; 8 bases are a match to TRBD2. Germline lookup yields CDR1 MGHRA and CDR2 YSYEKL. V shed 0 bases and J 2 bases; nucleotides not matched to a gene: 5. The CDR3 has 17 residues. The CDR3 coding sequence is TGCGCCAGCAGCCAAGATGGGAGCGGGAGCAACACCGGGGAGCTGTTTTTT. Protein product: CASSQDGSGSNTGELFF.

This clone was seen a handful of times. This chain links TRBV30 with TRBJ1-1, with 8 bases matching TRBD1. V gave up 8 bases and J gave up 4 bases; unmatched junction bases: 21. This CDR3 is built from 17 residues. Germline V gives CDR1 GTSNPN, CDR2 SVGIG (reference sequence). This CDR3 reads CAGARRQGIGRGTEAFF. The CDR3 nucleotides are TGTGCCGGCGCCCGCCGACAGGGGATAGGAAGGGGCACTGAAGCTTTCTTT.

The genes are TRBV19 and TRBJ2-7; TRBD1 matches 7 bases. Germline-derived CDR1 and CDR2 are LNHDA and SQIVND (reference sequence). CDR3 size: 13 residues. V dropped 0 bases and J dropped 4; count of bases not matched to a gene: 0. The chain's CDR3 is CASSIDRGYEQYF. CDR3 sequence (DNA): TGTGCCAGTAGTATAGACAGGGGGTACGAGCAGTACTTC.

This chain connects TRBV7-9 to TRBJ1-2; 11 bases agree with TRBD1. V lost 2 bases, J lost 7 bases, and 3 bases stayed unmatched. The CDR3 sequence is 14 residues long. Germline V gives CDR1 SEHNR, CDR2 FQNEAQ (reference sequence). The CDR3 is CASSLPGQGVGYTF. The CDR3 DNA sequence: TGTGCCAGCAGCTTACCGGGACAGGGGGTTGGCTACACCTTC.

This clone was recorded only once. The rearrangement uses TRBV6-1 and TRBJ1-2; D is uncertain. Germline loops: CDR1 MNHNS, CDR2 SASEGT. Trimming removed 8 bases from V and 0 bases from J, with 10 bases in between. The CDR3 loop spans 13 amino acids. CDR3 bases: TGTGCCAGCGTCTCGCCGGCTAACTATGGCTACACCTTC. This translates into CASVSPANYGYTF.

The rearrangement uses TRBV6-1 and TRBJ1-1; D possibly corresponds to TRBD1 (5 bases). Germline-derived CDR1 and CDR2 are MNHNS and SASEGT. This CDR3 has 14 amino acids. The V and J ends lost 5 bases and 1 base respectively, with 11 bases between them. CDR3 in amino acids: CASSLEGWNTEAFF. In DNA, the CDR3 is TGTGCCAGCAGTCTGGAGGGGTGGAACACTGAAGCTTTCTTT.

In its sample, this clone was seen once. This chain links TRBV5-1 with TRBJ2-5, with TRBD2 matching 10 bases. Germline V gene sequence: CDR1 SGHRS, CDR2 YFSETQ. CDR3 length: 19 residues. V was pared by 4 bases and J by 5 bases, with 20 bases of the junction left unmatched. The chain's CDR3 is CASSLGSLAGVQGEETQYF. CDR3 DNA: TGCGCCAGCAGCCTGGGGAGTCTAGCGGGAGTTCAGGGGGAGGAGACCCAGTACTTC. The variable domain in full, completed from reference TRBV5-1 and TRBJ2-5, reads KAGVTQTPRYLIKTRGQQVTLSCSPISGHRSVSWYQQTPGQGLQFLFEYFSETQRNKGNFPGRFSGRQFSNSRSEMNVSTLELGDSALYLCASSLGSLAGVQGEETQYFGPGTRLLVL.

In this sample, this clone turned up a few times. This chain uses TRBV5-1 with TRBJ2-1; D perhaps matches TRBD2 (6 bases). Germline values: CDR1 SGHRS, CDR2 YFSETQ. The CDR3 runs 16 residues. V lost 0 bases and J 6 bases, leaving 16 bases between the germline ends. The CDR3: CASSLASDPGVNEQFF. The CDR3 nucleotides are TGCGCCAGCAGCTTGGCCTCGGACCCGGGGGTCAATGAGCAGTTCTTC.

The V and J genes are TRBV4-1 and TRBJ2-1, with 11 bases matching TRBD2. Germline loops: CDR1 MGHRA, CDR2 YSYEKL. V shed 3 bases, J shed 7 bases, and the junction held 8 bases outside the gene matches. The CDR3 runs to 16 residues. The CDR3 sequence: CASSQVAGGPRNEQFF. For the CDR3, the DNA is TGCGCCAGCAGCCAGGTAGCGGGAGGGCCAAGGAATGAGCAGTTCTTC.

The chain is built from TRBV23-1 and TRBJ2-7; 9 positions match TRBD2. TRBV23-1 is reported as an ORF; its role is uncertain. V gave up 2 bases and J gave up 3 bases; unmatched junction bases: 5. The CDR3 spans 15 residues. In DNA form, the CDR3 reads TGCGCCAGCAGTCAAAGCGGGAGGACTCTCTACGAGCAGTACTTC. It codes for CASSQSGRTLYEQYF.